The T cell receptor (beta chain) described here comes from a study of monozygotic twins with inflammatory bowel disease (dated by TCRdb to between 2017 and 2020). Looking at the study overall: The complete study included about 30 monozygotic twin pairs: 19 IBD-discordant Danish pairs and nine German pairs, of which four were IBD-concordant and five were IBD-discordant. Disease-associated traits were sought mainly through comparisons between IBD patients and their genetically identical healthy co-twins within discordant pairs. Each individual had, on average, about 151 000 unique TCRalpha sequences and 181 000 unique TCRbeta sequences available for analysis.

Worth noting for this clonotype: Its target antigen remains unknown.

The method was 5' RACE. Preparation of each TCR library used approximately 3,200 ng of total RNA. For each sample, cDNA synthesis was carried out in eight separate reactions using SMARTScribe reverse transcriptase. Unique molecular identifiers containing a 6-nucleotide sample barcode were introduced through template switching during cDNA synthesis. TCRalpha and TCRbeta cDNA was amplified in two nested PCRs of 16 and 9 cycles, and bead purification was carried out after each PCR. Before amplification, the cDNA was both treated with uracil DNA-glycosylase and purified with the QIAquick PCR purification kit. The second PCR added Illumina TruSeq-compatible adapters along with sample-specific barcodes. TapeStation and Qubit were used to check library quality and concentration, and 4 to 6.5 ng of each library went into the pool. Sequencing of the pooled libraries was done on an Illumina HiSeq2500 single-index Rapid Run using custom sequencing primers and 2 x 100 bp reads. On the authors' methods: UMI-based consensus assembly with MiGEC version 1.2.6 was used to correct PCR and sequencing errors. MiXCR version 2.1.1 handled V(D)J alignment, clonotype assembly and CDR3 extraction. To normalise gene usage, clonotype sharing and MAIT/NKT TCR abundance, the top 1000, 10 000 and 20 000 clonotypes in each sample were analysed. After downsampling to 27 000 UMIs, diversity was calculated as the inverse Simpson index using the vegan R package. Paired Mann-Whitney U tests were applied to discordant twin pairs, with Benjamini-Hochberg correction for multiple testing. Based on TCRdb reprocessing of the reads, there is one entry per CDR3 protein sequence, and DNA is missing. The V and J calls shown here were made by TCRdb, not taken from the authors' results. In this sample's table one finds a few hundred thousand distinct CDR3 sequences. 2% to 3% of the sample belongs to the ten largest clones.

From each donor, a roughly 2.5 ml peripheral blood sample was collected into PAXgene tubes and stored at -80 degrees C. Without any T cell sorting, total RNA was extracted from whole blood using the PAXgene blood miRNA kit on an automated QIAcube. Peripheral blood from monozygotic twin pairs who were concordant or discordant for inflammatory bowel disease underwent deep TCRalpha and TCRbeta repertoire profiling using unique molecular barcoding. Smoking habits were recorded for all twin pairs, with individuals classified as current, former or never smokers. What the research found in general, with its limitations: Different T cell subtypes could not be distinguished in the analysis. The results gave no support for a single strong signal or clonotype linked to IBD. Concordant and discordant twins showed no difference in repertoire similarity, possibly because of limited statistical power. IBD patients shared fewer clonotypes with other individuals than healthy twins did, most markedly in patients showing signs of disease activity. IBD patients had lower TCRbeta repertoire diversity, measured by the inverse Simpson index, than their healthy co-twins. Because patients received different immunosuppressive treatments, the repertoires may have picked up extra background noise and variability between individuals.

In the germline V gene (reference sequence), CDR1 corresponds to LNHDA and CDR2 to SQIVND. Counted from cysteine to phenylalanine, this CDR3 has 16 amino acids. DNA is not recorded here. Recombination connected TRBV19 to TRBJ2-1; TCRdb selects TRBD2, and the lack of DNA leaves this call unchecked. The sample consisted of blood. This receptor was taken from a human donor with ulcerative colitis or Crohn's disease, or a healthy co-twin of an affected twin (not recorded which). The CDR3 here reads CASRLTSGGAYNEQFF.